Presented here are 31 T cell receptor beta chains from one specimen sequenced in a study of T cells in Graves' hyperthyroidism and ophthalmopathy. From RNA transcripts, TCR beta CDR3 regions were amplified. The primer set for the first-round RT-PCR of the TCR CDR3 was HTBI. TCRdb recomputed calls from the multiplex PCR reads with MiXCR, one row per CDR3 protein. The sample yields hundreds of thousands of distinct CDR3 sequences, roughly a quarter seen once. Sequencing was carried out using blood. These receptor sequences come from a woman aged 25 to 39 with Graves' ophthalmopathy.

This clonotype was recorded at least ten times. The rearrangement joins TRBV19 to TRBJ1-3; D remains ambiguous. CDR1 and CDR2 (germline): LNHDA, SQIVND (reference sequence). The CDR3 covers 15 residues. The V gene lost 6 bases and the J gene lost 0 bases, with 12 bases spanning the gap. The CDR3 spells CASSRSLSSGNTIYF. The CDR3 DNA follows: TGTGCCAGTAGCCGCAGTCTTTCCTCTGGAAACACCATATATTTT.

This clonotype was found many times. The chain combines TRBV5-1 with TRBJ2-5; D remains ambiguous. The CDR3 sequence is 13 residues long. V was trimmed by 3 bases and J by 2 bases, leaving 8 bases between them. CDR1 and CDR2 (germline): SGHRS, YFSETQ. CDR3 nucleotides: TGCGCCAGCAGCTGGACGGCACAAGAGACCCAGTACTTC. Protein product: CASSWTAQETQYF. The entire variable domain, with the rest obtained from reference TRBV5-1 and TRBJ2-5, is as follows: KAGVTQTPRYLIKTRGQQVTLSCSPISGHRSVSWYQQTPGQGLQFLFEYFSETQRNKGNFPGRFSGRQFSNSRSEMNVSTLELGDSALYLCASSWTAQETQYFGPGTRLLVL.

The chain recombines TRBV5-1 with TRBJ2-5, with 9 bases fitting TRBD2. V gave up 0 bases and J gave up 5 bases; unmatched junction bases: 8. From germline, CDR1 is SGHRS and CDR2 YFSETQ. There are 16 residues in the CDR3. The CDR3 is CASSLDAGGPEETQYF. The CDR3 DNA sequence: TGCGCCAGCAGCTTGGATGCGGGGGGGCCTGAGGAGACCCAGTACTTC.

This rearrangement joins TRBV2 to TRBJ2-7; D possibly uses TRBD1 or TRBD2 (5 bases each). With 4 bases removed from V and 6 bases from J, the gap between germline ends came to 16 bases. This CDR3 is built from 14 residues. CDR1 and CDR2 from the germline V gene are SNHLY and FYNNEI. The CDR3 loop is CASSAGRIDGEQYF. As DNA, the CDR3 is TGTGCCAGCAGTGCGGGGCGGATTGACGGCGAGCAGTACTTC.

This clonotype was detected ten times or more. The J gene is TRBJ2-7, the V gene TRBV11-2; unclear D gene. Between the trimmed V and J ends, which lost 5 bases and 3 bases, there was a span of 11 bases. The germline CDR1 and CDR2 sequences are SGHAT and FQNNGV. This CDR3 comprises 13 residues. The CDR3 loop is CASSLYPNYEQYF. As DNA, the CDR3 is TGTGCCAGCAGCCTATACCCCAACTACGAGCAGTACTTC.

This clonotype was seen more than once but under ten times. The chain uses TRBV6-1 and TRBJ1-5, with D unresolved. The CDR3 totals 13 residues. Germline CDR1 is MNHNS and CDR2 is SASEGT. Trimming removed 4 bases from V and 7 bases from J, with 11 bases in between. CDR3 in DNA: TGTGCCAGCAGTGCAGCGACGGAACAGCCCCAGCATTTT. This encodes CASSAATEQPQHF.

This clonotype was found many times. The chain uses TRBV10-3 and TRBJ1-1; D not resolved. The CDR3 is made up of 14 amino acids. Per the germline V gene, CDR1 is ENHRY and CDR2 is SYGVKD. The V gene lost 0 bases and the J gene lost 6 bases, with 11 bases spanning the gap. The CDR3 coding sequence is TGTGCCATCAGTGAGTCGTCAGGTTCAGCTGAAGCTTTCTTT. Encoded protein: CAISESSGSAEAFF.

The chain carries TRBV27 and TRBJ2-5; D is perhaps TRBD1 or TRBD2 (5 bases each). CDR3 size: 15 residues. Germline loops: CDR1 MNHEY, CDR2 SMNVEV (reference sequence). V lost 0 bases and J lost 3, with 11 bases in between. The CDR3 nucleotides are TGTGCCAGCAGTTTATCCTGGGACCGAAAAGAGACCCAGTACTTC. This translates into CASSLSWDRKETQYF.

This clonotype was observed at least ten times. The chain combines TRBV13 with TRBJ2-5; D may be TRBD2 (5 bases). V was cut by 3 bases and J by 5 bases, with 7 bases left in between. The CDR3 runs to 12 residues. CDR1 and CDR2 from the germline V gene are PRHDT and FYEKMQ (reference sequence). The CDR3 DNA reads as TGTGCCAGCAGCTTCGGGGTGGAGACCCAGTACTTC. As protein: CASSFGVETQYF.

This clonotype was detected ten times or more. The chain joins TRBV12-3 or TRBV12-4 to TRBJ2-6, with D tentatively TRBD2 (5 bases). CDR3 length: 15 amino acids. V was shortened by 7 bases and J by 1 base, with 11 bases between the two germline ends. Written as DNA, the CDR3 is TGTGCCAGCAACTTCGGCGGGTCTGGGGCCAACGTCCTGACTTTC. Translation gives CASNFGGSGANVLTF.

In this sample, this clonotype turned up many times. The chain is built from TRBV7-9 and TRBJ1-2; no clear D. From germline, CDR1 is SEHNR and CDR2 FQNEAQ (reference sequence). The V end lost 3 bases, the J end lost 4 bases, and 9 bases lay between the germline ends. The CDR3 covers 13 residues. The CDR3 DNA follows: TGTGCCAGCAGCTTGGTAAACACCTATGGCTACACCTTC. Its protein product is CASSLVNTYGYTF.

The V and J genes are TRBV12-3 or TRBV12-4 and TRBJ2-7, with a weak D call TRBD1 (7 bases). CDR3 length equals 14 residues. Trimming took 3 bases from V and 6 from J, leaving 15 bases between them. CDR3 sequence: CASSFDQGGVEQYF. CDR3 in DNA: TGTGCCAGCAGTTTCGACCAGGGGGGAGTCGAGCAGTACTTC.

The chain joins TRBV11-2 to TRBJ1-2; 8 nucleotides match TRBD1. This CDR3 spans 15 amino acids. Germline V gene sequence: CDR1 SGHAT, CDR2 FQNNGV. Germline trimming cut 2 bases from V and 6 bases from J; bases unmatched to any gene: 8. Here the CDR3 reads CASSLIWTGPDGYTF. The CDR3 nucleotides read TGTGCCAGCAGCTTAATCTGGACAGGGCCTGATGGCTACACCTTC.

This clonotype was recorded at least ten times. The rearrangement joins TRBV11-3 to TRBJ1-1; D is unclear. The V end lost 2 bases, the J end lost 6 bases, and 4 bases lay between the germline ends. CDR3 length: 11 residues. In germline, CDR1 is SGHNT, CDR2 YENEEA. The CDR3 loop is CASSLKSEAFF. CDR3 nucleotides: TGTGCCAGCAGCTTAAAGTCTGAAGCTTTCTTT.

This clonotype was picked up many times. The CDR3 nucleotides read TGTGCCAGCAGTTTATTAGCTCCGACAGGACCGGATGGCTACACCTTC. Translation gives CASSLLAPTGPDGYTF. The J gene is TRBJ1-2, the V gene TRBV27, with D possibly being TRBD1 (6 bases). Trimming took 1 base from V and 6 from J, leaving 18 bases between them. Germline assignment: CDR1 MNHEY and CDR2 SMNVEV (reference sequence). There are 16 residues in the CDR3.

This clonotype was recorded many times. V usage is TRBV28 and J usage is TRBJ1-1, with D perhaps matching TRBD1 (5 bases). In germline, CDR1 is MDHEN, CDR2 SYDVKM. The CDR3 is 13 residues long. The V end was cut by 6 bases, the J end by 5 bases, with 13 bases between. CDR3 DNA: TGTGCCAGCAGCCTCGAGGAGGGGACTGAAGCTTTCTTT. Protein: CASSLEEGTEAFF.

This clonotype was seen ten or more times. The chain recombines TRBV29-1 with TRBJ1-1; possibly TRBD1 for D (5 bases). V lost 3 bases to trimming and J lost 3 bases, with 8 bases between them. The CDR3 runs 12 residues. Germline loops: CDR1 SQVTM, CDR2 ANQGSEA. As DNA, the CDR3 is TGCAGCGTTGATGGGGCAGACACTGAAGCTTTCTTT. It encodes CSVDGADTEAFF.

This clonotype showed up many times. The CDR3: CASQGANTGELFF. CDR3 in DNA: TGTGCCAGCCAGGGGGCGAACACCGGGGAGCTGTTTTTT. V is TRBV6-2 or TRBV6-3 and J is TRBJ2-2; 7 bases align to TRBD1. Germline V gives CDR1 MNHEY, CDR2 SVGEGT. CDR3 size: 13 residues. V lost 8 bases, J lost 0 bases, and 0 bases stayed unmatched.

In this sample, this clonotype turned up many times. This CDR3 is CASTFPGGEDEQYF. CDR3 sequence (DNA): TGTGCCAGCACCTTCCCGGGGGGCGAAGACGAGCAGTACTTC. This rearrangement joins TRBV12-3 or TRBV12-4 to TRBJ2-7; D is possibly TRBD2 (7 bases). V lost 7 bases, J lost 5 bases, and 18 bases lay in between. CDR3 length equals 14 residues.

This chain joins TRBV15 and TRBJ1-1; D gene ambiguous. The V end lost 1 base, the J end lost 1 base, and 10 bases lay between the germline ends. The CDR3 runs to 15 residues. Per the germline V gene, CDR1 is LNHNV and CDR2 is YYDKDF (reference sequence). CDR3 bases: TGTGCCACCAGCAGAGGCAGAGCCACGAACACTGAAGCTTTCTTT. Residues: CATSRGRATNTEAFF.

The chain carries TRBV7-6 and TRBJ2-5, with TRBD1 as a possible D gene (6 bases). Between the trimmed V and J ends, which lost 4 bases and 2 bases, there was a span of 11 bases. There are 14 residues in the CDR3. Germline CDR1 SGHVS, CDR2 FNYEAQ. The CDR3 is CASSSLGTQETQYF. CDR3 nucleotides: TGTGCCAGCAGCTCCCTCGGGACACAAGAGACCCAGTACTTC.

A note on this clonotype: This clone may be a read error of a much larger clone one base away. The genes are TRBV29-1 and TRBJ1-5; D is uncertain. V lost 4 bases and J lost 3, with 7 bases in between. Germline V CDR1 and CDR2: SQVTM, ANQGSEA. This CDR3 region has 12 residues. CDR3: CSVGMDNQPQHF. CDR3 DNA: TGCAGCGTTGGGATGGACAATCAGCCCCAGCATTTT.

The chain uses TRBV14 and TRBJ2-7; D gene uncertain. Germline V gene lookup returns CDR1 SGHDN and CDR2 FVKESK. This CDR3 is 16 amino acids long. The V and J ends lost 0 bases and 2 bases respectively, with 14 bases between them. In nucleotides, the CDR3 is TGTGCCAGCAGCCAAGATTACGGTCAGGCAACCTACGAGCAGTACTTC. Its protein product is CASSQDYGQATYEQYF.

The chain recombines TRBV27 with TRBJ1-1; D may be TRBD1 (6 bases). V lost 4 bases and J lost 0, with 9 bases in between. This CDR3 has 14 amino acids. Looked up from germline, CDR1 is MNHEY and CDR2 is SMNVEV (reference sequence). Here the CDR3 DNA reads TGTGCCAGCAGTTCACAGGGACTGAACACTGAAGCTTTCTTT. Translated: CASSSQGLNTEAFF.

This rearrangement joins TRBV2 to TRBJ1-2; D gene ambiguous. Trimming removed 7 bases at V and 8 bases at J, with 17 bases between. The CDR3 consists of 13 residues. Germline-derived CDR1 and CDR2 are SNHLY and FYNNEI. CDR3 DNA sequence: TGTGCCAGCACCGAATACCTTGGTCCCGGCTACACCTTC. Amino acids: CASTEYLGPGYTF. The variable domain in full, with the rest retrieved from reference TRBV2 and TRBJ1-2, is EPEVTQTPSHQVTQMGQEVILRCVPISNHLYFYWYRQILGQKVEFLVSFYNNEISEKSEIFDDQFSVERPDGSNFTLKIRSTKLEDSAMYFCASTEYLGPGYTFGSGTRLTVV.

This chain links TRBV2 with TRBJ1-1; no clear D. Trimming took off 5 bases at V and 10 bases at J, with 11 bases between the two ends. The CDR3 totals 11 residues. Germline CDR1 reads SNHLY; CDR2 reads FYNNEI. The CDR3 DNA reads as TGTGCCAGCAGTTACGATTATGGAGCTTTCTTT. Amino acid sequence: CASSYDYGAFF.

This clonotype was counted between two and nine times. The chain joins TRBV28 to TRBJ2-7; the D gene is possibly TRBD1 (6 bases). From germline, CDR1 is MDHEN and CDR2 SYDVKM. This CDR3 region has 15 residues. The V end was cut by 6 bases, the J end by 2 bases, with 17 bases between. The DNA of the CDR3 is TGTGCCAGCAGCAACCGACAGGCCGCCACCTACGAGCAGTACTTC. This translates into CASSNRQAATYEQYF.

The chain employs TRBV28 and TRBJ2-7; D not certain. The V end lost 1 base, the J end lost 0 bases, and 4 bases lay between the germline ends. CDR3 length: 13 residues. Germline lookup yields CDR1 MDHEN and CDR2 SYDVKM. The CDR3 DNA is TGTGCCAGCAGTTTATTCATCTCCTACGAGCAGTACTTC. As protein: CASSLFISYEQYF.

This clonotype came up many times. V and J are TRBV12-3 or TRBV12-4 and TRBJ1-1; 7 bases line up with TRBD1. The CDR3 extends over 17 amino acids. J gave up 0 bases and V 2 bases, and 9 bases lay outside the gene matches. The CDR3 loop reads CASSLSPRQGMNTEAFF. CDR3 nucleotide sequence: TGTGCCAGCAGTTTATCCCCCCGACAGGGAATGAACACTGAAGCTTTCTTT.

This clonotype was seen a few times. This chain links TRBV2 with TRBJ1-1, with TRBD1 identical over 8 bases. Germline loops: CDR1 SNHLY, CDR2 FYNNEI. The length of the CDR3 is 13 residues. The trim removed 4 bases at V and 6 bases at J, leaving 4 bases unmatched. The CDR3 DNA follows: TGTGCCAGCAGTGGACAGGGGTTCTCTGAAGCTTTCTTT. Amino acid sequence: CASSGQGFSEAFF. The variable domain in full, completed from reference TRBV2 and TRBJ1-1, reads EPEVTQTPSHQVTQMGQEVILRCVPISNHLYFYWYRQILGQKVEFLVSFYNNEISEKSEIFDDQFSVERPDGSNFTLKIRSTKLEDSAMYFCASSGQGFSEAFFGQGTRLTVV.

In this sample, this clonotype turned up many times. The V call is TRBV5-6, the J call TRBJ1-2, with 7 bases identical to TRBD1. V lost 4 bases, J lost 6 bases, and 6 bases stayed unmatched. Germline values: CDR1 SGHDT, CDR2 YYEEEE. This CDR3 comprises 13 residues. The CDR3 region has the DNA TGTGCCAGCAGCCCCCAGGGGGTGGATGGCTACACCTTC. This translates into CASSPQGVDGYTF.